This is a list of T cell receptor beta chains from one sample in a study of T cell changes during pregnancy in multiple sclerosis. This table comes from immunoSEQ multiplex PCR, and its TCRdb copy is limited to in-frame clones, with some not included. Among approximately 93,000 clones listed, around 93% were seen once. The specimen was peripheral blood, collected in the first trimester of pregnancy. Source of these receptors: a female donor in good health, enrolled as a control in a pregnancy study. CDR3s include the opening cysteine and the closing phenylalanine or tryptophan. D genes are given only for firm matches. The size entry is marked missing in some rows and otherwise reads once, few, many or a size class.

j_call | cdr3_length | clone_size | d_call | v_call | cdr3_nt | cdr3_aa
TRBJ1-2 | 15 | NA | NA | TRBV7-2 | TGTGCCAGCAGCTTAGCGACGGGAGGGGCGGGTGGCTACACCTTC | CASSLATGGAGGYTF
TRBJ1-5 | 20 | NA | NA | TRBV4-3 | TGCGCCAGCAGCCAAGACTTTTGGGGAGGGGGAATAGATGGCAATCAGCCCCAGCATTTT | CASSQDFWGGGIDGNQPQHF
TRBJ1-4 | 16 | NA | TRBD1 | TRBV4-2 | TGTGCCAGCAGCCTTGACAGGGGCTCAAATCAAGAAAAACTGTTTTTT | CASSLDRGSNQEKLFF
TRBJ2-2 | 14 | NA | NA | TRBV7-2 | TGTGCCAGCAGCTTAGCCCCCCCCGCCGGGGAGCTGTTTTTT | CASSLAPPAGELFF
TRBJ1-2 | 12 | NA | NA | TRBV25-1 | TGTGCCAGCAGGAGAGGCTTGATGGGCTACACCTTC | CASRRGLMGYTF
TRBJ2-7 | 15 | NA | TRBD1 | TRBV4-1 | TGCGCCAGCAGCCACTCCGGACAGGGGGCTTACGAGCAGTACTTC | CASSHSGQGAYEQYF
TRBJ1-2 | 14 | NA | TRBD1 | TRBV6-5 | TGTGCCAGCACTTTGGGACAGGTGGGCTATGGCTACACCTTC | CASTLGQVGYGYTF
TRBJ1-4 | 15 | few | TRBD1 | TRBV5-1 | TGCGCCAGCAGCACCGGACAGGGCGAGGTTCGAAAACTGTTTTTT | CASSTGQGEVRKLFF
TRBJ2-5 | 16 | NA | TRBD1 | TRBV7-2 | TGTGCCAGCAGCTTAGGGGGACGACAGGGGCGAGAGACCCAGTACTTC | CASSLGGRQGRETQYF
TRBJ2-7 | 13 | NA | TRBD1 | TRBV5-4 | TGTGCCAGCAGCTGGACAGGGGGCTACGAGCAGTACTTC | CASSWTGGYEQYF
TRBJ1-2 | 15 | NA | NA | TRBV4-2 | TGTGCCAGCAGCCAAGGCGGCCCCCCGAGGTATGGCTACACCTTC | CASSQGGPPRYGYTF
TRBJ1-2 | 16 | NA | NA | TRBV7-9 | TGTGCCAGCAGCTTATCGTTGGAGGGGCCTAATTATGGCTACACCTTC | CASSLSLEGPNYGYTF
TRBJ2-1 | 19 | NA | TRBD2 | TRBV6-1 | TGTGCCAGCAGTGAAGGTTGGGGACTAGCTCTGGGAATATACAATGAGCAGTTCTTC | CASSEGWGLALGIYNEQFF
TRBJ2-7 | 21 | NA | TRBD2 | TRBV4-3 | TGCGCCAGCAGCCAAGATATTGGATTCGGACTAGCGGGGGCCCCAGTCTACGAGCAGTACTTC | CASSQDIGFGLAGAPVYEQYF
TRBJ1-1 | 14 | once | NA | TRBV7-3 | TGTGCCAGCAGCTTATTACAGGTTGACACTGAAGCTTTCTTT | CASSLLQVDTEAFF
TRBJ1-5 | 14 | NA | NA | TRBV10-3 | TGTGCCATCAGGGCAGGGGTAGGGGATCAGCCCCAGCATTTT | CAIRAGVGDQPQHF
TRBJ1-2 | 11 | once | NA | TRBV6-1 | TGTGCCACCCGGCGGAGCTATGGCTACACCTTC | CATRRSYGYTF
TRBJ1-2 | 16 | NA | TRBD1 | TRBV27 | TGTGCCAGCAGCCCCGACAGGGAGCCGAGGACGGATGGCTACACCTTC | CASSPDREPRTDGYTF
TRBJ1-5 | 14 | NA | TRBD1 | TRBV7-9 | TGTGCCAGCAGCCAACAGGGGGTAAATCAGCCCCAGCATTTT | CASSQQGVNQPQHF
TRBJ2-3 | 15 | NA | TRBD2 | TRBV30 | TGTGCCTGGGGAGTAGCGGGGGGGGTCACAGATACGCAGTATTTT | CAWGVAGGVTDTQYF
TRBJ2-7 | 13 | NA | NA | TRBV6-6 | TGTGCCAGCACCAAGACAGGTGGCTACGAGCAGTACTTC | CASTKTGGYEQYF
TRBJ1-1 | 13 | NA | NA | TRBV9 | TGTGCCAGCAGTTCTGGCGGGGGGACTGAAGCTTTCTTT | CASSSGGGTEAFF
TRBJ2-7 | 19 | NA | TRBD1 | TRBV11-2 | TGTGCCAGCAGCCCCGATTCGGGACAGAGGAGATCGGGCATCTACGAGCAGTACTTC | CASSPDSGQRRSGIYEQYF
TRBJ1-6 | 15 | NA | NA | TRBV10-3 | TGTGCCATCAGTCTTGACACCCCAGAGTACTCACCCCTCCACTTT | CAISLDTPEYSPLHF
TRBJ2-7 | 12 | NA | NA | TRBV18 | TGTGCCGGGGGGACAGTTAATTACGAGCAGTACTTC | CAGGTVNYEQYF
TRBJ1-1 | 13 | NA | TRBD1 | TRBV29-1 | TGCAGCGTTGCGTTACAGGGGAAGGCTGAAGCTTTCTTT | CSVALQGKAEAFF
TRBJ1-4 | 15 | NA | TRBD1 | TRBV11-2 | TGTGCCAGCAGCTTAGGGGGACAGGGACATGAAAAACTGTTTTTT | CASSLGGQGHEKLFF
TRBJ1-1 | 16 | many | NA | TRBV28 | TGTGCCAGCAGTTTCACAGGTATTTCCCTGAACACTGAAGCTTTCTTT | CASSFTGISLNTEAFF
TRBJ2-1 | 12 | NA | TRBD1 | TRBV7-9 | TGTGCCAGCACCGAGGGGGCCTATGAGCAGTTCTTC | CASTEGAYEQFF
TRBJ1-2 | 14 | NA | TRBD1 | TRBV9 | TGTGCCAGCAGCGTCGGACAGGGTGTAAACGGCTACACCTTC | CASSVGQGVNGYTF
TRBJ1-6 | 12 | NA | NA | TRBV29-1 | TGCAGCGTGGGAGACGGGCCTTCACCCCTCCACTTT | CSVGDGPSPLHF
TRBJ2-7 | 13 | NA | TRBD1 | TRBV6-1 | TGTGCCAGCAGTATGACAGGGACGTACGAGCAGTACTTC | CASSMTGTYEQYF
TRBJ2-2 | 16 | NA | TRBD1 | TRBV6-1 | TGTGCCAGCAGTGAACGGGACAGGGGAACCACCGGGGAGCTGTTTTTT | CASSERDRGTTGELFF